The 7 T cell receptor beta chains reported below all come from one sample, sequenced in a study of CD8+CD57+ T cells in acquired aplastic anemia. The patients chosen for sequencing had shown expansion of CD8+CD57+ cells (detected by flow cytometry). The antigens these receptors bind are not known. The TCR beta profiling, which covered VDJ combination and CDR3 sequence, was carried out using genomic DNA as the template. MiXCR was run by TCRdb on the reads, yielding one entry per CDR3 protein. Of about 20,000 distinct CDR3 sequences in the sample, roughly 43% were seen once. Study-wide results and limits: Patients had CD8+CD57+ cells showing lower diversity than total CD4+ and CD8+ pools.

Sequenced material: CD8+CD57+ T cells sorted from PBMCs. Indicated subset: bead-enriched CD8+CD57+ effector memory T cells from SAA patients. The source of these receptors is a human donor with aplastic anemia.

This clonotype showed up just a few times. The chain employs TRBV4-1 and TRBJ2-7, with D maybe TRBD2 (6 bases). CDR3 length equals 15 residues. Germline V lookup: CDR1 MGHRA, CDR2 YSYEKL. Trimming stripped 5 bases from V and 0 bases from J, with 14 bases between. The CDR3: CASSRQTGSSYEQYF. In DNA form, the CDR3 reads TGCGCCAGCAGCAGGCAGACCGGGAGCTCCTACGAGCAGTACTTC.

Judged by abundance, this clonotype is hyperexpanded. V and J are TRBV12-3 or TRBV12-4 and TRBJ2-7; unclear D gene. CDR3 length: 13 amino acids. The V gene lost 3 bases and the J gene lost 3 bases, with 9 bases spanning the gap. The CDR3 DNA sequence: TGTGCCAGCAGTTTCCATCCCAGCTACGAGCAGTACTTC. Translating gives CASSFHPSYEQYF.

V usage is TRBV5-1 and J usage is TRBJ2-7; 9 bases are shared with TRBD1. Germline CDR1 is SGHRS and CDR2 is YFSETQ. The CDR3 consists of 15 residues. V lost 3 bases to trimming and J lost 7 bases; unmatched junction nucleotides: 11. The CDR3 is CASSSTGGGYNEQYV. CDR3 DNA: TGCGCCAGCAGCTCAACAGGGGGCGGGTACAATGAGCAGTACGTC.

This clonotype has ten or more counts. The gene calls are TRBV6-1 and TRBJ2-2; a possible D gene is TRBD2 (5 bases). V was cut by 8 bases and J by 1 base, with 11 bases left in between. The V gene's germline CDR1 is MNHNS and CDR2 SASEGT. The CDR3 has 14 residues. The CDR3 DNA follows: TGTGCCAGCCCGGACTCCTTGAACACCGGGGAGCTGTTTTTT. Amino acids: CASPDSLNTGELFF.

This chain connects TRBV28 to TRBJ1-2, with a possible D match to TRBD1 (5 bases). Germline V gives CDR1 MDHEN, CDR2 SYDVKM. With 6 bases removed from V and 7 bases from J, the gap between germline ends came to 15 bases. CDR3 size: 13 residues. DNA of the CDR3: TGTGCCAGCAGCTTGACGGGGGGGTCTGGCTACACCTTC. This codes for CASSLTGGSGYTF.

In regard to this clonotype: At one of its ends the junction is not consistent with the germline gene, which may arise from a read error. This sequence joins TRBV29-1 and TRBJ2-3; D perhaps matches TRBD2 (6 bases). The CDR3 is 15 amino acids. CDR1 is SQVTM and CDR2 is ANQGSEA in the germline V gene. CDR3 bases: TGCAGCGTCCGCCCGGACGGGAGATCCACAGATGCGCAGTATTTT. This encodes CSVRPDGRSTDAQYF.

The rearrangement joins TRBV12-5 to TRBJ1-4, with a weak D call TRBD1 (6 bases). Trimming took 5 bases from V and 6 from J, leaving 19 bases between them. Per germline, CDR1 LGHNT and CDR2 FRNRAP. The CDR3 length is 16 residues. The CDR3 coding sequence is TGTGCTAGTGGTAAACCTAAAAGGGGGTGGGATGAAAAACTGTTTTTT. Translated, it gives CASGKPKRGWDEKLFF.